What follows are 18 T cell receptor beta chains derived from one specimen sequenced in a study of T cell repertoires in cytomegalovirus infection. TCRdb re-called the reads with MiXCR, one entry per CDR3 protein. Of fewer than 300,000 distinct CDR3 sequences detected, about 25% appear once; the ten largest clones hold approximately 15%. Sequencing input: PBMCs. These receptors originate from a human donor in good health (CMV status not recorded). Some clones in this sample may be carry-over from other donors' samples.

V and J are TRBV7-3 and TRBJ2-2, with D tentatively TRBD1 (7 bases). This CDR3 comprises 15 residues. The germline V gene has CDR1 SGHTA and CDR2 FQGTGA. Trimming stripped 5 bases from V and 2 bases from J, with 12 bases between. This CDR3 reads CASSPGGFNTGELFF. CDR3 nucleotide sequence: TGTGCCAGCAGCCCAGGGGGGTTTAACACCGGGGAGCTGTTTTTT.

In this sample, this clonotype turned up a few times. The CDR3 spells CSARDPPGLGPRDTQYF. DNA for the CDR3: TGCAGTGCTAGAGATCCCCCGGGACTAGGGCCAAGGGATACGCAGTATTTT. V and J are TRBV20-1 and TRBJ2-3, with 8 nucleotides matching TRBD2. Unmatched junction bases numbered 14, after V lost 0 bases and J lost 6 bases. The CDR3 runs 17 residues. In germline, CDR1 is DFQATT, CDR2 SNEGSKA (reference sequence).

The rearrangement joins TRBV28 to TRBJ1-6; D remains unclear. Germline loops: CDR1 MDHEN, CDR2 SYDVKM. The V end lost 5 bases, the J end lost 8 bases, and 7 bases lay between the germline ends. CDR3 size: 12 residues. The CDR3 DNA follows: TGTGCCAGCAGTATTTTTGATTCACCCCTCCACTTT. Amino acids: CASSIFDSPLHF.

This chain links TRBV5-6 with TRBJ2-7, with D perhaps matching TRBD1 (6 bases). This CDR3 has 14 amino acids. From germline, CDR1 is SGHDT and CDR2 YYEEEE. V was shortened by 4 bases and J by 0 bases, with 11 bases between the two germline ends. The CDR3 here is CASSARGSSYEQYF. As DNA, the CDR3 is TGTGCCAGCAGCGCCAGGGGAAGCTCCTACGAGCAGTACTTC.

A few counts support this clonotype. J is TRBJ1-2 and V is TRBV7-2; 7 nucleotides match TRBD1. The CDR3 contains 15 residues. V lost 0 bases to trimming and J lost 8 bases; unmatched junction nucleotides: 9. CDR1 and CDR2 (germline): SGHTA, FQGNSA. The CDR3 sequence: CASSLAGGGSGGYTF. CDR3 in DNA: TGTGCCAGCAGCTTAGCAGGGGGCGGGAGTGGCGGCTACACCTTC.

This chain joins TRBV7-2 and TRBJ2-1; 10 nucleotides match TRBD1. V was pared by 3 bases and J by 10 bases, with 9 bases of the junction left unmatched. Per germline, CDR1 SGHTA and CDR2 FQGNSA. The CDR3 contains 15 residues. CDR3 amino acids: CASSLFGTGALEQFF. The CDR3 nucleotides are TGTGCCAGCAGCTTGTTTGGGACAGGGGCATTGGAGCAGTTCTTC. The full variable domain, rest sourced from reference TRBV7-2 and TRBJ2-1, is GAGVSQSPSNKVTEKGKDVELRCDPISGHTALYWYRQSLGQGLEFLIYFQGNSAPDKSGLPSDRFSAERTGGSVSTLTIQRTQQEDSAVYLCASSLFGTGALEQFFGPGTRLTVL.

This clonotype was counted only a few times. V usage is TRBV28 and J usage is TRBJ1-5; no definite D call. CDR1 and CDR2 from the germline V gene are MDHEN and SYDVKM. Trimming cost V 7 bases and J 2 bases, with 15 bases left between them. The length of the CDR3 is 15 residues. In DNA form, the CDR3 reads TGTGCCAGCAATGGGAAGGGTTGGGGCAATCAGCCCCAGCATTTT. Encoded protein: CASNGKGWGNQPQHF.

This clonotype has ten or more counts. This chain links TRBV6-1 with TRBJ2-3; 7 bases are shared with TRBD2. Germline trimming cut 4 bases from V and 0 bases from J; bases unmatched to any gene: 7. The V gene's germline CDR1 is MNHNS and CDR2 SASEGT. This CDR3 spans 16 amino acids. This CDR3 reads CASSARLALSTDTQYF. The CDR3 region has the DNA TGTGCCAGCAGTGCCCGACTAGCTCTTAGCACAGATACGCAGTATTTT.

This chain joins TRBV5-1 and TRBJ1-5; 7 bases align to TRBD1. Trimming removed 4 bases from V and 6 bases from J; junction bases left unmatched: 4. The germline gives CDR1 SGHRS, CDR2 YFSETQ. The CDR3 covers 13 residues. The CDR3 reads CASSATGAQPQHF. The CDR3, as DNA: TGCGCCAGCAGCGCAACAGGGGCTCAGCCCCAGCATTTT.

In this sample, this clonotype turned up a few times. V is TRBV6-5 and J is TRBJ1-4; TRBD1 aligns across 10 bases. V lost 1 base to trimming and J lost 0 bases; unmatched junction nucleotides: 5. The germline gives CDR1 MNHEY, CDR2 SVGAGI. This CDR3 has 18 residues. The DNA for the CDR3 is TGTGCCAGCAGTTACTTAGGGACAGGGGTGGCAACTAATGAAAAACTGTTTTTT. Translated: CASSYLGTGVATNEKLFF.

This clonotype was seen repeatedly, ten times or more. This chain connects TRBV7-2 to TRBJ2-1; TRBD2 matches at 11 bases. The germline V gene has CDR1 SGHTA and CDR2 FQGNSA. Germline trimming cut 6 bases from V and 10 bases from J; bases unmatched to any gene: 11. The CDR3 totals 15 residues. CDR3 DNA: TGTGCCAGCAGAAAAGGGCTAGCGGGGGGCCGAGAGCAGTTCTTC. This sequence encodes CASRKGLAGGREQFF. The full variable domain, with the rest looked up from reference TRBV7-2 and TRBJ2-1, is GAGVSQSPSNKVTEKGKDVELRCDPISGHTALYWYRQSLGQGLEFLIYFQGNSAPDKSGLPSDRFSAERTGGSVSTLTIQRTQQEDSAVYLCASRKGLAGGREQFFGPGTRLTVL.

The sample holds a few counts of this clonotype. The chain recombines TRBV24-1 with TRBJ2-7, with 7 nucleotides matching TRBD1. Trimming at V came to 3 bases and at J to 3 bases, leaving 4 bases not matched to a gene. CDR3 size: 14 residues. Germline CDR1 is KGHDR and CDR2 is SFDVKD. CDR3 DNA sequence: TGTGCCACCAGTGATACCCGGGACAGCTACGAGCAGTACTTC. This sequence encodes CATSDTRDSYEQYF.

This clonotype was seen a few times. The chain links TRBV29-1 to TRBJ2-1; 7 bases map to TRBD2. The CDR3 extends over 12 amino acids. Germline lookup yields CDR1 SQVTM and CDR2 ANQGSEA. J was trimmed by 5 bases and V by 7 bases; bases with no gene match: 5. CDR3 loop: CSAGGGNNEQFF. In DNA form, the CDR3 reads TGCAGCGCGGGAGGTGGTAACAATGAGCAGTTCTTC.

As regards this clonotype: This may arise from a read error, as a much more abundant clone is one base away. J is TRBJ2-7 and V is TRBV10-3; 9 positions match TRBD1. The germline V gene has CDR1 ENHRY and CDR2 SYGVKD. The CDR3 runs to 16 residues. The V gene end was trimmed by 6 bases and the J gene end by 9 bases; junction bases not matched to a gene: 18. CDR3 sequence: CAISGPGTGLGSAQYF. The CDR3 region has the DNA TGTGCCATCAGCGGCCCCGGGACAGGGTTGGGGTCGGCGCAGTACTTC.

The CDR3 spells CSAALSAARFNEQFF. CDR3 in DNA: TGCAGTGCCGCCTTGTCAGCGGCGAGGTTCAATGAGCAGTTCTTC. The chain employs TRBV20-1 and TRBJ2-1; tentatively, D is TRBD2 (5 bases). CDR3 length: 15 amino acids. Germline CDR1 reads DFQATT; CDR2 reads SNEGSKA (reference sequence). Trimming left V 6 bases short and J 6 bases short, with 21 bases between.

This clonotype appeared many times. V and J are TRBV7-2 and TRBJ1-5; D is unresolved. This CDR3 region has 14 residues. Germline V gene lookup returns CDR1 SGHTA and CDR2 FQGNSA. Trimming removed 1 base from V and 7 bases from J, with 11 bases in between. CDR3 residues: CASSLEPRVQPQHF. For the CDR3, the DNA is TGTGCCAGCAGCTTAGAGCCAAGGGTCCAGCCCCAGCATTTT.

At least ten counts were recorded for this clonotype. The rearrangement uses TRBV11-2 and TRBJ1-4, with D perhaps matching TRBD1 (6 bases). Germline CDR1 SGHAT, CDR2 FQNNGV. V lost 5 bases and J lost 3, with 13 bases in between. CDR3 length: 15 residues. The CDR3 sequence: CASSPGQSANEKLFF. CDR3 nucleotide sequence: TGTGCCAGCAGCCCCGGACAGTCCGCTAATGAAAAACTGTTTTTT.

This clonotype was seen once. This chain connects TRBV7-9 to TRBJ2-2; unclear D gene. Germline CDR1 reads SEHNR; CDR2 reads FQNEAQ (reference sequence). Deletions cut 5 bases from V and 0 bases from J, with 7 bases between. The CDR3 contains 14 residues. Written as DNA, the CDR3 is TGTGCCAGCAGCAAGGCACCGAACACCGGGGAGCTGTTTTTT. It specifies CASSKAPNTGELFF.